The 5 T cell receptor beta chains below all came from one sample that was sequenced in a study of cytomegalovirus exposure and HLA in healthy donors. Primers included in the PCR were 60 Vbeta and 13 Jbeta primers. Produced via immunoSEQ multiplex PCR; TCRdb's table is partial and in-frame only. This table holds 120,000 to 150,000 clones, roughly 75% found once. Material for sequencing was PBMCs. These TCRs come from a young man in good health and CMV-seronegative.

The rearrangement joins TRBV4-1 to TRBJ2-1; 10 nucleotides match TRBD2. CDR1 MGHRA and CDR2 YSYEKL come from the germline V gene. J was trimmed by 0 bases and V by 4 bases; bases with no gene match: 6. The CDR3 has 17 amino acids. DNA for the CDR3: TGCGCCAGCAGCCTAATAGCGGGAGGACTCTCCTACAATGAGCAGTTCTTC. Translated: CASSLIAGGLSYNEQFF.

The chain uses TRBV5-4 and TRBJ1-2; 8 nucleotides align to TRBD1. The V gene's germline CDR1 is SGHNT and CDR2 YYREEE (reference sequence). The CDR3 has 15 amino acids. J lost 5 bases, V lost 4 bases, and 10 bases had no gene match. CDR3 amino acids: CASSPPGQEVYGYTF. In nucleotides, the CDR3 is TGTGCCAGCAGCCCCCCGGGACAGGAGGTTTATGGCTACACCTTC. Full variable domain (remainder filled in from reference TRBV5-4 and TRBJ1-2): ETGVTQSPTHLIKTRGQQVTLRCSSQSGHNTVSWYQQALGQGPQFIFQYYREEENGRGNFPPRFSGLQFPNYSSELNVNALELDDSALYLCASSPPGQEVYGYTFGSGTRLTVV.

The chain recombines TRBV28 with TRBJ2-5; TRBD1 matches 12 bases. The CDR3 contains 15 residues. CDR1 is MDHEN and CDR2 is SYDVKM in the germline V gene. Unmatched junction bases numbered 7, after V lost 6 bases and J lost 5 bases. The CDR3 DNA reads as TGTGCCAGCAGGTCGGGACAGGGGGCTTGGGAGACCCAGTACTTC. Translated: CASRSGQGAWETQYF.

In DNA form, the CDR3 reads TGTGCCAGCAGTTATACAGAAAACACTGAAGCTTTCTTT. This sequence encodes CASSYTENTEAFF. This chain joins TRBV28 and TRBJ1-1; no definite D call. The CDR3 runs to 13 residues. Trimming removed 4 bases from V and 2 bases from J, with 8 bases in between. Germline-derived CDR1 and CDR2 are MDHEN and SYDVKM.

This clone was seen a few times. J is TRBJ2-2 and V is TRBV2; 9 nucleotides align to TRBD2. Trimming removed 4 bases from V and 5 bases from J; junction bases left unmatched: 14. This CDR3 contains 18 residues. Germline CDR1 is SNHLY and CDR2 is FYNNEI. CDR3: CASSAPVVAGGPTGELFF. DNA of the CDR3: TGTGCCAGCAGTGCCCCAGTGGTGGCGGGGGGGCCGACCGGGGAGCTGTTTTTT. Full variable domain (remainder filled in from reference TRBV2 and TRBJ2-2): EPEVTQTPSHQVTQMGQEVILRCVPISNHLYFYWYRQILGQKVEFLVSFYNNEISEKSEIFDDQFSVERPDGSNFTLKIRSTKLEDSAMYFCASSAPVVAGGPTGELFFGEGSRLTVL.